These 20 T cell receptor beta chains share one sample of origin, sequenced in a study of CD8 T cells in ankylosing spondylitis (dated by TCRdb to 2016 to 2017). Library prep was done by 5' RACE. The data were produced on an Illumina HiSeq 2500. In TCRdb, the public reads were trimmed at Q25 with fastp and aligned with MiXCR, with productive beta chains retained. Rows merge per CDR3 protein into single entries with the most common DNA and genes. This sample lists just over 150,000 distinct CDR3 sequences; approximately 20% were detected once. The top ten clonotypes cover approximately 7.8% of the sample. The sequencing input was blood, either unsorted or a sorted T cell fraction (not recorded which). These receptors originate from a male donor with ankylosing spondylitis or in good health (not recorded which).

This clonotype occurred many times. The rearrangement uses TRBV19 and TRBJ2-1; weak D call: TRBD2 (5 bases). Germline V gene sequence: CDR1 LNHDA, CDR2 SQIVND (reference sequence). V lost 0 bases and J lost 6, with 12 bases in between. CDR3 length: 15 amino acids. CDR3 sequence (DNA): TGTGCCAGTAGTATAGATGAGGCGGACTCCAATGAGCAGTTCTTC. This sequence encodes CASSIDEADSNEQFF.

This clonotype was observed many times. CDR3 nucleotides: TGTGCCAGCAGCTCCCCGGTTAGCGGGCCAGGAAAGACCCAGTACTTC. Protein product: CASSSPVSGPGKTQYF. The chain is built from TRBV7-2 and TRBJ2-5; 7 bases are a match to TRBD2. The ends lost 4 bases at V and 6 bases at J; junction bases unmatched: 14. CDR1 is SGHTA, CDR2 FQGNSA, per germline. CDR3 length: 16 amino acids.

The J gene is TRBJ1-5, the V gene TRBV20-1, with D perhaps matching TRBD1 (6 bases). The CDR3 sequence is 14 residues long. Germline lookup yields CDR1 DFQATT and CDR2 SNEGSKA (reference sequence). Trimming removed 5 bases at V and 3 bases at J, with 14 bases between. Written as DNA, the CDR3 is TGCAGTGCTCAGGAGGGGGAGCACAATCAGCCCCAGCATTTT. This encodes CSAQEGEHNQPQHF.

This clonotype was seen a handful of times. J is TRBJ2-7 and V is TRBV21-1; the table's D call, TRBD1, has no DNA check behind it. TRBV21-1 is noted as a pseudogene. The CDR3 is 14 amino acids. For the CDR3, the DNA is TGTGCCCCCCCAACGGGACCCGGAACCTACGAGCAGTACTTC. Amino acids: CAPPTGPGTYEQYF.

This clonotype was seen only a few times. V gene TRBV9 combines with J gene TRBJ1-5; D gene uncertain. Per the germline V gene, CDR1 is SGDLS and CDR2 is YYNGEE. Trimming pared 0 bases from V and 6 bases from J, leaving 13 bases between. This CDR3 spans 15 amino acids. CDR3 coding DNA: TGTGCCAGCAGCGTAGTCGGTAGGGTGGCTCAGCCCCAGCATTTT. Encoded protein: CASSVVGRVAQPQHF.

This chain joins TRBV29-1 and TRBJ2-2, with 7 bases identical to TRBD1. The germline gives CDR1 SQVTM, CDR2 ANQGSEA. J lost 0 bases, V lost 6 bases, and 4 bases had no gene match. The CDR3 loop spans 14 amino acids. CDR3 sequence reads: CSVRQGSNTGELFF. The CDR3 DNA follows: TGCAGCGTAAGACAGGGCTCGAACACCGGGGAGCTGTTTTTT.

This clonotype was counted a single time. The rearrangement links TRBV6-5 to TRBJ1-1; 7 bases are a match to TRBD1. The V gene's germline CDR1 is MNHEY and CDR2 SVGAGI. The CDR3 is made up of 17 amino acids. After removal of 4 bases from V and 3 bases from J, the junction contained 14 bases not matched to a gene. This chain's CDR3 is CASSSNYRGPIHTEAFF. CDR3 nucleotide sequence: TGTGCCAGCAGTTCCAACTACAGGGGTCCTATACACACTGAAGCTTTCTTT.

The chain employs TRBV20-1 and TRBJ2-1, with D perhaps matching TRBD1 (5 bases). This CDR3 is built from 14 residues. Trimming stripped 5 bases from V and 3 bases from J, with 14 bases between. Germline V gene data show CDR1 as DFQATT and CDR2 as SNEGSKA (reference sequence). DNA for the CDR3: TGCAGTGCTTTTACGACAGTAATCTACAATGAGCAGTTCTTC. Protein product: CSAFTTVIYNEQFF.

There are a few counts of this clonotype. The CDR3 loop is CASSNPGRRSGNTIYF. As DNA, the CDR3 is TGTGCCAGCAGTAACCCCGGGCGGCGCTCTGGAAACACCATATATTTT. The V call is TRBV6-5, the J call TRBJ1-3; D not resolved. The CDR3 contains 16 residues. The V and J ends lost 5 bases and 0 bases respectively, with 14 bases between them. Germline CDR1 MNHEY, CDR2 SVGAGI.

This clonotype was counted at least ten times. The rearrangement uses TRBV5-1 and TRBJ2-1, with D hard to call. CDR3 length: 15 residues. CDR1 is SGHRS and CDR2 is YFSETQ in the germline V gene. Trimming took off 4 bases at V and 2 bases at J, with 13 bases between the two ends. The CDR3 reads CASSTFYLTYNEQFF. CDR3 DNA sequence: TGCGCCAGCAGCACGTTCTACCTTACCTACAATGAGCAGTTCTTC.

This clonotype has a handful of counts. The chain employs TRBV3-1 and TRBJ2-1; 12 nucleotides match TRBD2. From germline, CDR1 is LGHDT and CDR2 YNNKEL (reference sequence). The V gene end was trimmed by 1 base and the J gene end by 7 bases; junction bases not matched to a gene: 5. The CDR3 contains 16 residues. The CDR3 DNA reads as TGTGCCAGCAGCCAAGCTAGCGGGAGGGCCCGGAATGAGCAGTTCTTC. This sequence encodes CASSQASGRARNEQFF.

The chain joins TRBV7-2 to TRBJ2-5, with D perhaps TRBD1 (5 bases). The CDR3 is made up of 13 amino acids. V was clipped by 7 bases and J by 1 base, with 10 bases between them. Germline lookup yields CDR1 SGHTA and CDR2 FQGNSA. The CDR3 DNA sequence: TGTGCCAGCACACCTGGGGCCCAAGAGACCCAGTACTTC. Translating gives CASTPGAQETQYF.

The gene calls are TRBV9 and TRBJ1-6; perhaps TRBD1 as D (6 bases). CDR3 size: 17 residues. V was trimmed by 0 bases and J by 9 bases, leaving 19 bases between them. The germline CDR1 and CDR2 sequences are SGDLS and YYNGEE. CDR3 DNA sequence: TGTGCCAGCAGCGTAGGAGGGGCCGACAGGCTGGGTTCACCCCTCCACTTT. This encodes CASSVGGADRLGSPLHF. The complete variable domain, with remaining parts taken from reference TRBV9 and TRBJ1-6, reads DSGVTQTPKHLITATGQRVTLRCSPRSGDLSVYWYQQSLDQGLQFLIQYYNGEERAKGNILERFSAQQFPDLHSELNLSSLELGDSALYFCASSVGGADRLGSPLHFGNGTRLTVT.

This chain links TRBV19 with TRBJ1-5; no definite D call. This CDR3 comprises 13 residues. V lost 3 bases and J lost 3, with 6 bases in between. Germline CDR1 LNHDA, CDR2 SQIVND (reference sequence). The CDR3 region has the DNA TGTGCCAGTAGTATTTCAGTCAATCAGCCCCAGCATTTT. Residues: CASSISVNQPQHF.

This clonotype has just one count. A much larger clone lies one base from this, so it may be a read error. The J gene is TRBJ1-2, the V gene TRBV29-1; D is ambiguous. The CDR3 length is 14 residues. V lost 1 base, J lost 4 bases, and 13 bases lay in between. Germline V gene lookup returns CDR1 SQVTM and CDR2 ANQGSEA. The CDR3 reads CSVEGARVIYGYTF. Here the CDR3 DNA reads TGCAGCGTTGAAGGGGCCAGAGTAATCTATGGCTACACCTTC.

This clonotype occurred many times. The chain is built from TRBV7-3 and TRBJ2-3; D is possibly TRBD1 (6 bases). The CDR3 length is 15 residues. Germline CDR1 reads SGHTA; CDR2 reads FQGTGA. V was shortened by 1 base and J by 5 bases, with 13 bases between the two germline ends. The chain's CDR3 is CASSLIQGLEDTQYF. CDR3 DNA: TGTGCCAGCAGCTTAATACAGGGCTTGGAAGATACGCAGTATTTT.

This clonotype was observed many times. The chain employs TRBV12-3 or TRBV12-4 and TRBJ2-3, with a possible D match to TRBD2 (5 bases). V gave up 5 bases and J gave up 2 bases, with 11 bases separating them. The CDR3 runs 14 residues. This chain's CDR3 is CASSPVALTDTQYF. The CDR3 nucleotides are TGTGCCAGCAGTCCCGTAGCGCTCACAGATACGCAGTATTTT.

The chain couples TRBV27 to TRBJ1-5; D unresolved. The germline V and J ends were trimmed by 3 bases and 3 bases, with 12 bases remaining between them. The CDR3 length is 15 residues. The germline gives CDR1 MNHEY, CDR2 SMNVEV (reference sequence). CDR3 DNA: TGTGCCAGCAGTTTTAACCGGGGTACCAATCAGCCCCAGCATTTT. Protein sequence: CASSFNRGTNQPQHF.

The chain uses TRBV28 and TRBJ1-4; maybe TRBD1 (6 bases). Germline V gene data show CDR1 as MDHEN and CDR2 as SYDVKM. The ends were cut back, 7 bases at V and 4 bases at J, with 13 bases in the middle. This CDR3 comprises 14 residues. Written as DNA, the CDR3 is TGTGCCAGCACCCTAACAGGGTATAATGAAAAACTGTTTTTT. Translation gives CASTLTGYNEKLFF.

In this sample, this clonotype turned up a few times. In nucleotides, the CDR3 is TGCAGCGTTGCCCCGTTGCCAGGGGGGTCCTACGAGCAGTACTTC. Residues: CSVAPLPGGSYEQYF. The genes are TRBV29-1 and TRBJ2-7, with D possibly TRBD1 on 7 matching bases. V lost 4 bases and J 1 base, leaving 17 bases between the germline ends. The CDR3 sequence is 15 residues long. Germline values: CDR1 SQVTM, CDR2 ANQGSEA.